One sample yielded the 3 T cell receptor beta chains listed below, sequenced in a study of control samples from healthy donors and cancer patients. The repertoire was sequenced with immunoSEQ multiplex PCR; TCRdb's copy has only in-frame clones and lacks some. The sample lists under 150,000 clones; more than 75% were seen once. The sequenced sample consisted of blood. The origin of the receptors is a man aged 55 to 70 in good health.

This rearrangement joins TRBV18 to TRBJ2-7; no clear D. Germline V gene data show CDR1 as KGHSH and CDR2 as LQKENI. Trimming pared 3 bases from V and 3 bases from J, leaving 9 bases between. The length of the CDR3 is 13 residues. DNA of the CDR3: TGTGCCAGCTCACCGAGGAAGGACTACGAGCAGTACTTC. Protein: CASSPRKDYEQYF.

The chain combines TRBV2 with TRBJ1-1, with 7 positions matching TRBD1. J was trimmed by 4 bases and V by 9 bases; bases with no gene match: 8. There are 13 residues in the CDR3. Germline lookup yields CDR1 SNHLY and CDR2 FYNNEI. CDR3 residues: CASSIDRATEAFF. In DNA form, the CDR3 reads TGTGCCAGTTCAATCGACAGGGCCACTGAAGCTTTCTTT.

V gene TRBV19 combines with J gene TRBJ1-2, with 8 bases identical to TRBD1. This CDR3 is 19 amino acids long. Germline lookup yields CDR1 LNHDA and CDR2 SQIVND (reference sequence). With V trimmed by 4 bases and J by 3 bases, 19 bases remained unmatched. The CDR3 nucleotides read TGTGCCAGTAGTACCCTCAGGCCCCAGGGGGCTAATGGGGACTATGGCTACACCTTC. Its protein product is CASSTLRPQGANGDYGYTF.